These 18 T cell receptor beta chains were sequenced from one sample in a study of cytomegalovirus exposure and HLA in healthy donors. The primer mix had 60 Vbeta and 13 Jbeta primers. Data came from immunoSEQ multiplex PCR; TCRdb stores just in-frame clones and leaves some out. The top ten hold 2.1% of the sample, which has roughly 190,000 clones, about 77% seen once. Sample: PBMCs. Source of these receptors: a woman in her twenties or thirties in good health and CMV-seropositive.

The J gene is TRBJ2-3, the V gene TRBV18, with 11 bases lining up with TRBD2. CDR3 size: 16 residues. The germline gives CDR1 KGHSH, CDR2 LQKENI. V lost 3 bases, J lost 2 bases, and 4 bases stayed unmatched. CDR3 sequence: CASSPTSGGPTDTQYF. The CDR3 DNA follows: TGTGCCAGCTCACCCACTAGCGGGGGCCCCACAGATACGCAGTATTTT.

This chain links TRBV27 with TRBJ2-3, with TRBD1 identical over 9 bases. CDR1 and CDR2 from the germline V gene are MNHEY and SMNVEV (reference sequence). The trim removed 5 bases at V and 3 bases at J, leaving 3 bases unmatched. CDR3 size: 14 residues. The CDR3 nucleotides are TGTGCCAGCAGTACGGACAGGGGAACAGATACGCAGTATTTT. It is translated as CASSTDRGTDTQYF.

This clone turned up a few times. This chain joins TRBV5-1 and TRBJ1-1; D not certain. V lost 0 bases and J lost 2, with 8 bases in between. Germline V gene sequence: CDR1 SGHRS, CDR2 YFSETQ. The CDR3 spans 14 residues. Here the CDR3 reads CASSLDTLNTEAFF. The CDR3 region has the DNA TGCGCCAGCAGCTTGGACACCCTCAACACTGAAGCTTTCTTT.

This clone was picked up a small number of times. The chain combines TRBV12-1 with TRBJ2-7; the table's D call TRBD1 went unverified against the DNA. TRBV12-1 is listed as a pseudogene. The CDR3 extends over 16 amino acids. Written as DNA, the CDR3 is TGTGCCAGCAGCTCCACCGGGACAGGGTGGCTCTACGAGCAGTACTTC. This translates into CASSSTGTGWLYEQYF.

The chain employs TRBV25-1 and TRBJ1-4; no definite D call. The CDR3 is 14 residues long. V lost 6 bases to trimming and J lost 7 bases, with 15 bases between them. Germline lookup yields CDR1 MGHDK and CDR2 SYGVNS. The CDR3, as DNA: TGTGCCAGCAGGGACTCCCGGAAGGCTGAAAAACTGTTTTTT. It yields the protein CASRDSRKAEKLFF.

The chain carries TRBV30 and TRBJ2-6, with D perhaps TRBD1 (6 bases). CDR3 size: 16 residues. Trimming took off 0 bases at V and 3 bases at J, with 12 bases between the two ends. Per germline, CDR1 GTSNPN and CDR2 SVGIG (reference sequence). CDR3 protein: CAWSVPGAGGANVLTF. The CDR3 coding sequence is TGTGCCTGGAGTGTACCAGGGGCCGGTGGGGCCAACGTCCTGACTTTC.

This clone was seen once. This chain uses TRBV6-5 with TRBJ1-2; 7 positions agree with TRBD1. V was clipped by 2 bases and J by 6 bases; unmatched bases: 6. The CDR3 is 14 amino acids. Germline values: CDR1 MNHEY, CDR2 SVGAGI. The CDR3 nucleotides are TGTGCCAGCAGTTACCTACAGGGGCGGGATGGCTACACCTTC. Its translation is CASSYLQGRDGYTF.

The chain uses TRBV29-1 and TRBJ2-1, with 11 positions matching TRBD2. The germline CDR1 and CDR2 sequences are SQVTM and ANQGSEA. The CDR3 contains 16 residues. Trimming removed 1 base from V and 1 base from J; junction bases left unmatched: 3. The CDR3 nucleotides are TGCAGCGTTGAAGTGGGACTAGCGGTTTCCTACAATGAGCAGTTCTTC. It specifies CSVEVGLAVSYNEQFF.

This rearrangement joins TRBV5-1 to TRBJ2-7; the match to TRBD1 covers 9 bases. The V segment lost 4 bases and the J segment 6 bases; nucleotides outside the gene matches: 11. CDR1 is SGHRS, CDR2 YFSETQ, per germline. This CDR3 spans 15 amino acids. DNA of the CDR3: TGCGCCAGCAGCCCCACCGGGACAGGGAAGGCCGAGCAGTACTTC. Translating it yields CASSPTGTGKAEQYF.

This clone appeared a few times. The V call is TRBV2, the J call TRBJ2-1; 15 bases map to TRBD2. Germline trimming cut 4 bases from V and 0 bases from J; bases unmatched to any gene: 10. This CDR3 is built from 20 residues. Germline V gene sequence: CDR1 SNHLY, CDR2 FYNNEI. The CDR3 sequence: CASSVPGTSGGTFSYNEQFF. In nucleotides, the CDR3 is TGTGCCAGCAGTGTCCCTGGGACTAGCGGGGGGACTTTCTCCTACAATGAGCAGTTCTTC. Based on the CDR3 plus reference TRBV2 and TRBJ2-1, the full variable domain is EPEVTQTPSHQVTQMGQEVILRCVPISNHLYFYWYRQILGQKVEFLVSFYNNEISEKSEIFDDQFSVERPDGSNFTLKIRSTKLEDSAMYFCASSVPGTSGGTFSYNEQFFGPGTRLTVL.

This clone was picked up one time. The CDR3 loop is CASRETGTIQETQYF. The DNA of the CDR3 is TGTGCCAGCAGGGAGACCGGGACTATACAAGAGACCCAGTACTTC. This rearrangement joins TRBV27 to TRBJ2-5; 7 bases line up with TRBD2. V trimming: 6 bases; J trimming: 2 bases; junction bases outside the gene matches: 9. CDR1 and CDR2 (germline): MNHEY, SMNVEV (reference sequence). The CDR3 consists of 15 residues.

This clone has just one count. This chain connects TRBV28 to TRBJ1-4, with unresolved D. The CDR3 length is 11 residues. Trimming stripped 10 bases from V and 7 bases from J, with 10 bases between. In germline, CDR1 is MDHEN, CDR2 SYDVKM. The DNA of the CDR3 is TGTGCCACCGTATGGGCTGAAAAACTGTTTTTT. It is translated as CATVWAEKLFF.

The J gene is TRBJ1-4, the V gene TRBV28, with TRBD1 matching over 7 bases. The length of the CDR3 is 15 residues. With 5 bases clipped from V and 7 bases from J, the junction kept 10 bases outside the gene matches. Germline CDR1 is MDHEN and CDR2 is SYDVKM. CDR3 bases: TGTGCCAGCAGTAGCGCTCAGGGGGGAGGTGAAAAACTGTTTTTT. Its protein is CASSSAQGGGEKLFF.

The CDR3 is CASSMTGGVNTEAFF. The CDR3 DNA sequence: TGTGCCAGCAGTATGACAGGGGGCGTGAACACTGAAGCTTTCTTT. This rearrangement joins TRBV7-3 to TRBJ1-1; TRBD1 matches 10 bases. This CDR3 has 15 amino acids. V lost 6 bases, J lost 0 bases, and 4 bases stayed unmatched. Per the germline V gene, CDR1 is SGHTA and CDR2 is FQGTGA.

In DNA form, the CDR3 reads TGTGCCAGCAGCTTAGAGCGGGCAAGTGGGGGGGCTTTCTTT. Amino acid sequence: CASSLERASGGAFF. V usage is TRBV7-2 and J usage is TRBJ1-1; D is possibly TRBD1 (5 bases). The CDR3 has 14 residues. Germline V gene sequence: CDR1 SGHTA, CDR2 FQGNSA. The V end lost 1 base, the J end lost 11 bases, and 17 bases lay between the germline ends.

V and J are TRBV6-1 and TRBJ1-1, with D tentatively TRBD1 (5 bases). With 1 base removed from V and 11 bases from J, the gap between germline ends came to 11 bases. Germline CDR1 is MNHNS and CDR2 is SASEGT. CDR3 length: 12 amino acids. CDR3 sequence reads: CASSEGPGLAFF. The CDR3 nucleotides read TGTGCCAGCAGTGAAGGGCCAGGGCTCGCTTTCTTT.

The J gene is TRBJ1-2, the V gene TRBV7-6; 7 bases map to TRBD1. J lost 2 bases, V lost 5 bases, and 2 bases had no gene match. CDR1 and CDR2 from the germline V gene are SGHVS and FNYEAQ. This CDR3 is built from 13 residues. The CDR3 sequence is CASSTQGNYGYTF. In DNA, the CDR3 is TGTGCCAGCAGCACACAGGGGAACTATGGCTACACCTTC.

J is TRBJ2-7 and V is TRBV28; 8 bases map to TRBD1. Germline lookup yields CDR1 MDHEN and CDR2 SYDVKM. This CDR3 region has 16 residues. J was trimmed by 4 bases and V by 3 bases; bases with no gene match: 11. The CDR3 nucleotides are TGTGCCAGCAGTTTCCCCATCCAGGGGGCGGATTACGAGCAGTACTTC. It encodes CASSFPIQGADYEQYF. Full variable domain (rest looked up from reference TRBV28 and TRBJ2-7): DVKVTQSSRYLVKRTGEKVFLECVQDMDHENMFWYRQDPGLGLRLIYFSYDVKMKEKGDIPEGYSVSREKKERFSLILESASTNQTSMYLCASSFPIQGADYEQYFGPGTRLTVT.